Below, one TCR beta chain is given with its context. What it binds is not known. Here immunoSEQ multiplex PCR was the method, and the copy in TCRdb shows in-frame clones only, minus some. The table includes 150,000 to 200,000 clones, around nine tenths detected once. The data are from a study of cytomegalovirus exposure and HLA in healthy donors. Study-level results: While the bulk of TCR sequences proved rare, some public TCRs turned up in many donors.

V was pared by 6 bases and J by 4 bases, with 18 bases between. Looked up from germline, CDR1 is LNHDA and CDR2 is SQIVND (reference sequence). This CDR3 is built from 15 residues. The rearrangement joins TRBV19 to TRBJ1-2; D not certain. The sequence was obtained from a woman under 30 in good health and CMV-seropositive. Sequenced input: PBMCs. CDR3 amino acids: CASSNGRSLFYGYTF. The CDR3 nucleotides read TGTGCCAGTAGCAACGGGAGAAGCCTTTTCTATGGCTACACCTTC.